This TCR beta chain emerged from a study of T cells in Graves' hyperthyroidism and ophthalmopathy. Study findings and constraints: Peripheral blood also featured most of the thyroid clonotypes expanded above 0.001.

Stable hyperthyroidism: no ophthalmopathy progression over 18 months of follow-up. The hyperthyroidism was newly diagnosed and had lasted under 2 months; the patients were aged 18 to 65. The PBMCs studied were ones that came from around 10 ml fresh peripheral blood. TCR beta CDR3 regions were amplified from RNA. The study used the HTBI primer set for a first-round RT-PCR of the TCR CDR3. TCRdb fed the multiplex PCR reads into MiXCR, producing one record per CDR3 protein. The table lists 600,000 or so distinct CDR3 sequences, roughly 15% of them singletons. The CDR3 contains 16 residues. V gave up 0 bases and J gave up 2 bases; unmatched junction bases: 7. Germline CDR1 is DFQATT and CDR2 is SNEGSKA (reference sequence). This clonotype came up many times. Its antigen is currently unknown.

The source of this sequence is a woman between 25 and 40 years old with Graves' hyperthyroidism. The specimen was blood. This chain connects TRBV20-1 to TRBJ1-2; 9 nucleotides line up with TRBD1. The CDR3 is CSARDTTTGGNYGYTF. In nucleotides, the CDR3 is TGCAGTGCTAGAGACACCACGACAGGGGGAAACTATGGCTACACCTTC.